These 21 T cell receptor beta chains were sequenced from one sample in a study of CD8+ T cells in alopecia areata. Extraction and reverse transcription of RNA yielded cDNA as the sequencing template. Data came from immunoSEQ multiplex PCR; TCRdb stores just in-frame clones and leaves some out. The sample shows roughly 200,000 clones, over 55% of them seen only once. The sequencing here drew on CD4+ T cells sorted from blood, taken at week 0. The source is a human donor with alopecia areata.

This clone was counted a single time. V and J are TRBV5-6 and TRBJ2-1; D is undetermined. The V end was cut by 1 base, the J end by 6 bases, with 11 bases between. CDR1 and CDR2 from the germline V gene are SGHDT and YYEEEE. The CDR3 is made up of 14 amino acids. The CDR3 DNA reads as TGTGCCAGCAGCTTGTGGGCGGCTGGCAATGAGCAGTTCTTC. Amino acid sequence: CASSLWAAGNEQFF.

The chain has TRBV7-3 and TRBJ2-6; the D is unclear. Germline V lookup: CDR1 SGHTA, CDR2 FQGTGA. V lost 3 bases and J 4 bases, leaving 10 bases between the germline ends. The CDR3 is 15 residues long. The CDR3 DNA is TGTGCCAGCAGCTTGGGCTTGGGAGGGGCCAACGTCCTGACTTTC. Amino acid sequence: CASSLGLGGANVLTF.

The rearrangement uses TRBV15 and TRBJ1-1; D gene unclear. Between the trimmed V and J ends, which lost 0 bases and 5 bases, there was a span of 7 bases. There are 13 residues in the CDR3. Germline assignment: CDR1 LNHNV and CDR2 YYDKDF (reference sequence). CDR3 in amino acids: CATSREMRTEAFF. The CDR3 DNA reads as TGTGCCACCAGCAGAGAAATGAGGACTGAAGCTTTCTTT. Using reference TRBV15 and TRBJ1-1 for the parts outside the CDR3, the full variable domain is DAMVIQNPRYQVTQFGKPVTLSCSQTLNHNVMYWYQQKSSQAPKLLFHYYDKDFNNEADTPDNFQSRRPNTSFCFLDIRSPGLGDTAMYLCATSREMRTEAFFGQGTRLTVV.

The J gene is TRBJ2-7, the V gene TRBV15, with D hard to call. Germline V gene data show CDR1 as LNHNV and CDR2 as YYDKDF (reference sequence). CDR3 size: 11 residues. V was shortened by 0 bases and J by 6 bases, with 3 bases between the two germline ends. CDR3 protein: CATSRDREQYF. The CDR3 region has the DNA TGTGCCACCAGCAGAGATCGCGAGCAGTACTTC.

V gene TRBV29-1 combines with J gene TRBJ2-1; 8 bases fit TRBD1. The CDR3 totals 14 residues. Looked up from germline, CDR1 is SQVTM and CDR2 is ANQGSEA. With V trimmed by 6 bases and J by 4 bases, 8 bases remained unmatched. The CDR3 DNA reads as TGCAGCGTCGGACAGGGTCGACTTTACAATGAGCAGTTCTTC. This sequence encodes CSVGQGRLYNEQFF.

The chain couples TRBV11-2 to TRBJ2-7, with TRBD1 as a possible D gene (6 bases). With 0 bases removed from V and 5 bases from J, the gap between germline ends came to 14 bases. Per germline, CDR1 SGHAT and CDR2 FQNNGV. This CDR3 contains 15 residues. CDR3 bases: TGTGCCAGCAGCTTAGACAGGGGCCGAGGCCACGAGCAGTACTTC. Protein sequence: CASSLDRGRGHEQYF.

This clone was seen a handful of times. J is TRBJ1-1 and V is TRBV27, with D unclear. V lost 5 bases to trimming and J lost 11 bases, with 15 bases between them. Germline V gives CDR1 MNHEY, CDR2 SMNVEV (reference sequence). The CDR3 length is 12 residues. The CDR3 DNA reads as TGTGCCAGCAGTGTTAGAGGCGGTCGGGCTTTCTTT. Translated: CASSVRGGRAFF.

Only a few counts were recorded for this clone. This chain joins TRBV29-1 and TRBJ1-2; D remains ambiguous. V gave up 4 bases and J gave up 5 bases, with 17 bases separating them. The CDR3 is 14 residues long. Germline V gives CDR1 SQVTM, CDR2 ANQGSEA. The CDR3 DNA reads TGCAGCGTTGTCCTACCCGTAGGTCGTTATGGCTACACCTTC. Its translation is CSVVLPVGRYGYTF.

The CDR3 coding sequence is TGCAGCGTTCGTGGACTAGCGGACTCTGGGGCCAACGTCCTGACTTTC. This encodes CSVRGLADSGANVLTF. The gene calls are TRBV29-1 and TRBJ2-6; 10 bases fit TRBD2. The CDR3 is made up of 16 amino acids. The junction had 4 bases not matched to a gene; V was cut back by 5 bases and J by 0 bases. Germline assignment: CDR1 SQVTM and CDR2 ANQGSEA.

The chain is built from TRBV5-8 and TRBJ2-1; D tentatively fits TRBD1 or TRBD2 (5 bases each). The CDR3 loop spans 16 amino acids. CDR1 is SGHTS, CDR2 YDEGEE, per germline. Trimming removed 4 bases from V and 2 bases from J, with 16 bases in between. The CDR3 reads CASSITRDPTYNEQFF. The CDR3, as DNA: TGTGCCAGCAGCATAACCAGGGACCCCACCTACAATGAGCAGTTCTTC.

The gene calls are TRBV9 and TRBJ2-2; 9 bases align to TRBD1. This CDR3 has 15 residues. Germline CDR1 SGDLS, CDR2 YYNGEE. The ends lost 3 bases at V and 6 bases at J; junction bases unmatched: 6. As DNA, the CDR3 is TGTGCCAGCAGCGGACGGGACAGGGAGGCCGGGGAGCTGTTTTTT. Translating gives CASSGRDREAGELFF.

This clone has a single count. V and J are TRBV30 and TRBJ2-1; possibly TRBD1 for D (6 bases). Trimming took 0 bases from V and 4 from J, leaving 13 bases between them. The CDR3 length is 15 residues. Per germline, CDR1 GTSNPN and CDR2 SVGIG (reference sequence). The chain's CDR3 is CAWSVSGGRYNEQFF. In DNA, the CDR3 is TGTGCCTGGAGTGTGTCTGGGGGCAGGTACAATGAGCAGTTCTTC.

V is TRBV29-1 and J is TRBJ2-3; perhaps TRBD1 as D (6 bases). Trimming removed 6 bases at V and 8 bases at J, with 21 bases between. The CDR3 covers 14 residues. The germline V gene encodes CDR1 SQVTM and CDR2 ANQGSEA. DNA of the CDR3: TGCAGCGTCGACTCACAGGGATTCGATGGTACGCAGTATTTT. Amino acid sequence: CSVDSQGFDGTQYF.

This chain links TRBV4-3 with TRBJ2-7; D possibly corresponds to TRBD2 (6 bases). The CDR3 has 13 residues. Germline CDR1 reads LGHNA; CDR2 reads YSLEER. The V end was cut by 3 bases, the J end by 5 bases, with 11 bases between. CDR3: CASSQVGGDEQYF. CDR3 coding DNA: TGCGCCAGCAGCCAGGTGGGCGGGGACGAGCAGTACTTC.

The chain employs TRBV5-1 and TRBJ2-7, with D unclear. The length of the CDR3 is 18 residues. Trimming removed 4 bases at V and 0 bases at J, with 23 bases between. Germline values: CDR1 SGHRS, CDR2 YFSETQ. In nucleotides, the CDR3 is TGCGCCAGCAGCCCCTATGCCTTAAGCACTTCTTTCTCCTACGAGCAGTACTTC. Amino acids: CASSPYALSTSFSYEQYF.

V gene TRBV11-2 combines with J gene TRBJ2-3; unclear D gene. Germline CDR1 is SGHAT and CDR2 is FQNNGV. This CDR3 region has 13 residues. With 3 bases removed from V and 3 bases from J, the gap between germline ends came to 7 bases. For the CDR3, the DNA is TGTGCCAGCAGCTTCCTTAGAACAGATACGCAGTATTTT. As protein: CASSFLRTDTQYF.

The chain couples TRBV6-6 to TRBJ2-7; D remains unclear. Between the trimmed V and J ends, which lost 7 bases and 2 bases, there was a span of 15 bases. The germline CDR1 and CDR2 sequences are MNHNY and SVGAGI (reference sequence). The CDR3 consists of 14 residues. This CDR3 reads CASKTNPLAYEQYF. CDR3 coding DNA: TGTGCCAGCAAAACGAATCCCTTGGCCTACGAGCAGTACTTC.

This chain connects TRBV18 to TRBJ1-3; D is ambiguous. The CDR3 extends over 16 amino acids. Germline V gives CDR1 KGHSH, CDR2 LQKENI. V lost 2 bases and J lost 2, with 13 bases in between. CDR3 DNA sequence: TGTGCCAGCTCACCAGTGGCAGTGGGCACTGGAAACACCATATATTTT. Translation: CASSPVAVGTGNTIYF.

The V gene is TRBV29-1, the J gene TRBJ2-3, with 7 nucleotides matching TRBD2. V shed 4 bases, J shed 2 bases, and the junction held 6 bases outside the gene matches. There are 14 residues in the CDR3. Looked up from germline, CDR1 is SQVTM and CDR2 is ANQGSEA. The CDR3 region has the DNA TGCAGCGTTGTGGGAGGGACCCCCACAGATACGCAGTATTTT. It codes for CSVVGGTPTDTQYF.

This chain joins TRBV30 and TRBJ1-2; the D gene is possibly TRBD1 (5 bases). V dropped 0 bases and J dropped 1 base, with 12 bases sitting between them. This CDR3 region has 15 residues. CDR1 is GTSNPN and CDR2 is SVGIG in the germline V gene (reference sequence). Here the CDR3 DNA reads TGTGCCTGGAGTGTACAGGCAGGCCATAACTATGGCTACACCTTC. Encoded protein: CAWSVQAGHNYGYTF.

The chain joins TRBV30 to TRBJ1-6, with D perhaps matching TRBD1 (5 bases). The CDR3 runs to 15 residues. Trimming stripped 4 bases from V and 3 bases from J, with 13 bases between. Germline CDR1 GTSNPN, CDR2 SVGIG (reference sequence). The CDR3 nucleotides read TGTGCCTGGAAGAGGGACGGAGACTATAATTCACCCCTCCACTTT. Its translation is CAWKRDGDYNSPLHF.